This entry lists 12 T cell receptor beta chains sequenced from one sample in a study of Ad26.COV2.S vaccination and SARS-CoV-2 variants. The treatment denotes: about 20 received Ad26.COV2.S at low or high dose, single or two shots; roughly 5 received placebo; per-sample allocation not given. Sample collection was performed on day 63 after the first vaccine or placebo injection. Measured with immunoSEQ multiplex PCR; TCRdb has only the in-frame clones, and not every one. The profile shows about 410,000 clones, around nine tenths of them singletons. The sample in question was peripheral blood, obtained in a trial of Ad26.COV2.S vaccine versus placebo. These receptor sequences come from a person aged 18-65 years who received the Ad26.COV2.S COVID-19 vaccine or a placebo.

In regard to this clone: This specimen includes other DNA sequences encoding the same CDR3. The J gene is TRBJ2-7, the V gene TRBV5-1, with 7 bases lining up with TRBD1. Germline V CDR1 and CDR2: SGHRS, YFSETQ. This CDR3 has 13 amino acids. V lost 4 bases to trimming and J lost 2 bases; unmatched junction nucleotides: 3. The CDR3, as DNA: TGCGCCAGCAGCCCGGGACAGACCTACGAGCAGTACTTC. Its translation: CASSPGQTYEQYF.

This chain connects TRBV5-6 to TRBJ2-3, with D unclear. Germline V gives CDR1 SGHDT, CDR2 YYEEEE. The V end was cut by 3 bases, the J end by 2 bases, with 7 bases between. This CDR3 region has 13 residues. CDR3 bases: TGTGCCAGCAGCTCCAGACTCACAGATACGCAGTATTTT. Amino acid sequence: CASSSRLTDTQYF.

This sequence joins TRBV7-8 and TRBJ2-2; D is perhaps TRBD1 or TRBD2 (6 bases each). In germline, CDR1 is SGHVS, CDR2 FQNEAQ. The CDR3 runs 16 residues. Trimming took 5 bases from V and 6 from J, leaving 19 bases between them. CDR3 in amino acids: CASSPAGGLKAGELFF. In DNA form, the CDR3 reads TGTGCCAGCAGCCCCGCCGGGGGCCTTAAAGCCGGGGAGCTGTTTTTT.

This clone was seen just once. The chain is built from TRBV5-4 and TRBJ1-2; D possibly corresponds to TRBD1 (6 bases). There are 14 residues in the CDR3. Germline V gene sequence: CDR1 SGHNT, CDR2 YYREEE (reference sequence). V was clipped by 0 bases and J by 2 bases, with 8 bases between them. The CDR3 nucleotides are TGTGCCAGCAGCTTGGACAGGGAAAACTATGGCTACACCTTC. This codes for CASSLDRENYGYTF.

This clone was seen once. J is TRBJ1-1 and V is TRBV29-1, with D tentatively TRBD1 (5 bases). Germline CDR1 reads SQVTM; CDR2 reads ANQGSEA. The ends were cut back, 5 bases at V and 11 bases at J, with 18 bases in the middle. The CDR3 contains 12 residues. Here the CDR3 DNA reads TGCAGCGTTTTCCCCCAGGGAAGAAGCGCTTTCTTT. Translation gives CSVFPQGRSAFF.

This clone was recorded only once. J is TRBJ1-4 and V is TRBV12-3 or TRBV12-4; D call uncertain. The CDR3 covers 13 residues. V dropped 3 bases and J dropped 8 bases, with 10 bases sitting between them. The CDR3 spells CASSFRVGEKLFF. DNA of the CDR3: TGTGCCAGCAGTTTTCGGGTGGGGGAAAAACTGTTTTTT.

The CDR3 nucleotides read TGCGCCAGCAGCCAAGATGCAGTCTCTGGAAACACCATATATTTT. It translates to CASSQDAVSGNTIYF. The chain combines TRBV4-1 with TRBJ1-3; D call uncertain. This CDR3 has 15 residues. Germline CDR1 is MGHRA and CDR2 is YSYEKL. Trimming pared 0 bases from V and 0 bases from J, leaving 6 bases between.

V is TRBV5-4 and J is TRBJ2-1; TRBD2 agrees at 12 bases. The CDR3 sequence is 14 residues long. J lost 10 bases, V lost 4 bases, and 6 bases had no gene match. Germline CDR1 is SGHNT and CDR2 is YYREEE (reference sequence). The CDR3, as DNA: TGTGCCAGCAGCCCTAGCGGGGGGGCTCGGGAGCAGTTCTTC. It translates to CASSPSGGAREQFF.

This clone was seen once. The chain carries TRBV5-1 and TRBJ2-5; weak D call: TRBD2 (5 bases). From germline, CDR1 is SGHRS and CDR2 YFSETQ. The V end was cut by 3 bases, the J end by 2 bases, with 14 bases between. This CDR3 has 15 residues. The CDR3 DNA reads TGCGCCAGCAGCTCCCTTCCGGGATCACAAGAGACCCAGTACTTC. This gives the protein CASSSLPGSQETQYF.

The chain joins TRBV11-3 to TRBJ2-5; D assignment may be TRBD1 or TRBD2 (5 bases each). The CDR3 runs 15 residues. Germline V gene data show CDR1 as SGHNT and CDR2 as YENEEA. The V and J ends lost 0 bases and 7 bases respectively, with 15 bases between them. In DNA form, the CDR3 reads TGTGCCAGCAGCTTAGATGGGAGACCTGGGGGGACCCAGTACTTC. Protein: CASSLDGRPGGTQYF.

The chain couples TRBV5-6 to TRBJ1-1; D is perhaps TRBD1 (5 bases). The CDR3 extends over 15 amino acids. V dropped 3 bases and J dropped 1 base, with 13 bases sitting between them. Germline CDR1 SGHDT, CDR2 YYEEEE. CDR3 sequence (DNA): TGTGCCAGCAGCTCCCTGGGACGGTCGAACACTGAAGCTTTCTTT. Its translation: CASSSLGRSNTEAFF.

The chain carries TRBV6-1 and TRBJ1-5; no reliable D call. Germline CDR1 reads MNHNS; CDR2 reads SASEGT. The germline V and J ends were trimmed by 2 bases and 4 bases, with 15 bases remaining between them. The CDR3 extends over 16 amino acids. The CDR3 loop reads CASSELGRESNQPQHF. DNA of the CDR3: TGTGCCAGCAGTGAACTCGGGCGAGAGTCGAATCAGCCCCAGCATTTT.